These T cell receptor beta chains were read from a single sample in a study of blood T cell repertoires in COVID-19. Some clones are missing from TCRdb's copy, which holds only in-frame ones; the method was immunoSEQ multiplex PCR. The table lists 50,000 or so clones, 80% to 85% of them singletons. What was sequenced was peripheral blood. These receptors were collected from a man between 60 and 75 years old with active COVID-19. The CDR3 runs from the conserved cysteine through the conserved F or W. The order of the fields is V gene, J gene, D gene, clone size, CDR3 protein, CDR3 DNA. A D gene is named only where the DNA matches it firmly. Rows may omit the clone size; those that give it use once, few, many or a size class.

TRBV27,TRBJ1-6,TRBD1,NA,CASSPTGGSSPLHF,TGTGCCAGCAGTCCTACAGGGGGAAGTTCACCCCTCCACTTT
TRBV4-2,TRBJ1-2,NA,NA,CASSQGYTDGYTF,TGTGCCAGCAGCCAAGGTTATACAGATGGCTACACCTTC
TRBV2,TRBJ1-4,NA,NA,CASSESHSRSPGEKLFF,TGTGCCAGCAGTGAAAGCCACTCAAGGTCCCCGGGGGAAAAACTGTTTTTT
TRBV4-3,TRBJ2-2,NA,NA,CASSRNLGGELFF,TGCGCCAGCAGCCGAAACCTAGGCGGGGAGCTGTTTTTT
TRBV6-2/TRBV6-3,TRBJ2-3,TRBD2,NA,CASSGSGSTDTQYF,TGTGCCAGCAGTGGTAGCGGGAGCACAGATACGCAGTATTTT
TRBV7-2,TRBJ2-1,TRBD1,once,CASSIRDRTSYNEQFF,TGTGCCAGCAGCATCCGGGACAGGACCTCCTACAATGAGCAGTTCTTC
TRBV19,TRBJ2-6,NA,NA,CASSIGRLSGANVLTF,TGTGCCAGTAGTATAGGTAGACTCTCTGGGGCCAACGTCCTGACTTTC
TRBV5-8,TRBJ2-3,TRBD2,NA,CASSLRLALDTQYF,TGTGCCAGCAGCTTGAGACTAGCCTTGGATACGCAGTATTTT
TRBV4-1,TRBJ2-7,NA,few,CASSQYIPTVFTSYEQYF,TGCGCCAGCAGCCAATATATCCCGACAGTTTTTACTTCCTACGAGCAGTACTTC
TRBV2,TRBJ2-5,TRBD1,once,CASSVNRGETQYF,TGTGCCAGCAGTGTAAACAGGGGGGAGACCCAGTACTTC
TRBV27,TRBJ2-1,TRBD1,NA,CASSLAGTGFNEQFF,TGTGCCAGCAGTTTGGCGGGGACAGGGTTCAATGAGCAGTTCTTC
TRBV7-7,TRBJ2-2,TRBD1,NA,CASSLTGGNTGELFF,TGTGCTAGCAGCTTAACAGGGGGAAACACCGGGGAGCTGTTTTTT
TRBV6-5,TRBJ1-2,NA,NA,CASSYSTAYGYTF,TGTGCCAGCAGTTATTCGACTGCTTATGGCTACACCTTC
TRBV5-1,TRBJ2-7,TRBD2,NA,CASSGNGRTYPYEQYF,TGCGCCAGCAGCGGAAACGGGAGGACTTACCCCTACGAGCAGTACTTC
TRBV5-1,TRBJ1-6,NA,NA,CASSLDPGRDNSPLHF,TGCGCCAGCAGCTTGGATCCCGGCAGGGATAATTCACCCCTCCACTTT
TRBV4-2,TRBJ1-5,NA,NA,CASSQDRGSNQPQHF,TGTGCCAGCAGCCAAGACAGGGGAAGCAATCAGCCCCAGCATTTT
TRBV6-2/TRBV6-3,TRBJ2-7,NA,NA,CASSYSRRGASPSYEQYF,TGTGCCAGCAGTTACTCGAGACGCGGGGCCAGTCCTTCCTACGAGCAGTACTTC
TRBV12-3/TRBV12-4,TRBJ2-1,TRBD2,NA,CASSSSWGGVQFF,TGTGCCAGCAGCTCCTCGTGGGGGGGAGTGCAGTTCTTC
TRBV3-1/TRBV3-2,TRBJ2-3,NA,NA,CASSQYPRPDTQYF,TGTGCCAGCAGCCAATATCCGCGCCCAGATACGCAGTATTTT
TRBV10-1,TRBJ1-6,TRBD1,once,CASRGDRGSYNSPLHF,TGCGCCAGCAGAGGGGACAGGGGATCTTATAATTCACCCCTCCACTTT